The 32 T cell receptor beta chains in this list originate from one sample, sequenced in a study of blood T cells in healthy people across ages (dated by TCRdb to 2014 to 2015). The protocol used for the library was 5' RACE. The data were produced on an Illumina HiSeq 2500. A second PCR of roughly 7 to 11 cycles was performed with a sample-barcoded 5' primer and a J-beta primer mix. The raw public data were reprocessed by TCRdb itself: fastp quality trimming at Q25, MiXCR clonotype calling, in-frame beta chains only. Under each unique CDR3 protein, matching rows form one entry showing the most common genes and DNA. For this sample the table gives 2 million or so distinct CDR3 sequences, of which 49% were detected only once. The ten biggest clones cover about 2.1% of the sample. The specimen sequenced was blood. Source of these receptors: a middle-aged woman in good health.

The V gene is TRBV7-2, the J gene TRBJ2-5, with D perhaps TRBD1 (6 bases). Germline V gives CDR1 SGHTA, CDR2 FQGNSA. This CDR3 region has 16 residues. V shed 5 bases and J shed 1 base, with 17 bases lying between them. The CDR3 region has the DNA TGTGCCAGCAGCCCAAAGGTTTCAGGGGCCCAAGAGACCCAGTACTTC. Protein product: CASSPKVSGAQETQYF.

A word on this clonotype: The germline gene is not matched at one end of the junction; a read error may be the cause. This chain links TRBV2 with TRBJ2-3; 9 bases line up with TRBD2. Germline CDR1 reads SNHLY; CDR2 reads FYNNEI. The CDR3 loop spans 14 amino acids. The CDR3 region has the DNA TGTGCCCGCAGTGCGGGGGGGAGCACAGATACGCAGTATTTT. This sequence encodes CARSAGGSTDTQYF.

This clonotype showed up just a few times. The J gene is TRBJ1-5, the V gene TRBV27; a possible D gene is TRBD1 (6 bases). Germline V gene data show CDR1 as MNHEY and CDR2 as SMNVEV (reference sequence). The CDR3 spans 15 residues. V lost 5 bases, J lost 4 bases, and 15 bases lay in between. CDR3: CASSKTGSGNQPQHF. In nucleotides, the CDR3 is TGTGCCAGCAGTAAAACAGGGTCCGGTAATCAGCCCCAGCATTTT.

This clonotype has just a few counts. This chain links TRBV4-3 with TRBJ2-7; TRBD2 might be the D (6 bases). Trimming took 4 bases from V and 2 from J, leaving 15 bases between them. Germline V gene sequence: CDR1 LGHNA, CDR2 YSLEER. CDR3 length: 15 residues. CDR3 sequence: CASSRGAGSPYEQYF. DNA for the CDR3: TGCGCCAGCAGCCGGGGCGCGGGGTCCCCCTACGAGCAGTACTTC.

This CDR3 is CASSTETGLNTEAFF. The CDR3 region has the DNA TGCGCCAGCAGCACCGAGACAGGTCTAAACACTGAAGCTTTCTTT. The gene calls are TRBV5-1 and TRBJ1-1, with a weak D call TRBD1 (6 bases). With 4 bases removed from V and 2 bases from J, the gap between germline ends came to 15 bases. This CDR3 spans 15 amino acids. In germline, CDR1 is SGHRS, CDR2 YFSETQ.

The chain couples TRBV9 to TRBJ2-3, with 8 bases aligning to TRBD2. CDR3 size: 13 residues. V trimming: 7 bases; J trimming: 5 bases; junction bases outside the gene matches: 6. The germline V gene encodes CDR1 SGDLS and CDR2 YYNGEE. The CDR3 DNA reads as TGTGCCAGCCACGGGGGGGTAGGAGATACGCAGTATTTT. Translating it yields CASHGGVGDTQYF.

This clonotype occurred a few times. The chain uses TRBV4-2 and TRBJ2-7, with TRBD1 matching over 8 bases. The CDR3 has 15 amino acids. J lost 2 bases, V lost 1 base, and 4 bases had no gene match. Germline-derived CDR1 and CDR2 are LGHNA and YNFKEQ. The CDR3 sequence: CASSQARGPAYEQYF. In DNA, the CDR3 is TGTGCCAGCAGCCAAGCCAGGGGGCCAGCCTACGAGCAGTACTTC.

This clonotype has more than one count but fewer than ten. The CDR3 nucleotides read TGCACCGCTTGGGTGGTGAGCACAGATACGCAGTATTTT. Translated, it gives CTAWVVSTDTQYF. This chain joins TRBV29-1 and TRBJ2-3, with D uncertain. Germline assignment: CDR1 SQVTM and CDR2 ANQGSEA. CDR3 size: 13 residues.

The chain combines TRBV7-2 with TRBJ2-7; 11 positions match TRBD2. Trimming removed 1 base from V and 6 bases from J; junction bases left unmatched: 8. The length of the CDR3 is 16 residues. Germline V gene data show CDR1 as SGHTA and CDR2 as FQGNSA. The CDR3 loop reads CASSLVLSGGAREQYF. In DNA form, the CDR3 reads TGTGCCAGCAGCTTAGTTCTTAGCGGGGGGGCCCGCGAGCAGTACTTC.

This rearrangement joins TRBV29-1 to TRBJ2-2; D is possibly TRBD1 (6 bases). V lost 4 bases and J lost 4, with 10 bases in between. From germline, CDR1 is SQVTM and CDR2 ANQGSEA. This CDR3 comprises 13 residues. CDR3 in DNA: TGCAGCGTTGCAACAGGGTCCACCGGGGAGCTGTTTTTT. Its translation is CSVATGSTGELFF.

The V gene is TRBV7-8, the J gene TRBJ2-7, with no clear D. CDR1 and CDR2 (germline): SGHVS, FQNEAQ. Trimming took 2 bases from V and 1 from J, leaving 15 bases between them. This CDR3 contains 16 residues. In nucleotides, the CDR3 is TGTGCCAGCAGCTTACATCGTCCAGGTGTATCCTACGAGCAGTACTTC. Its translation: CASSLHRPGVSYEQYF.

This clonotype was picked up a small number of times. The CDR3 nucleotides read TGTGCCACCTCCCTCGAGGGGCCCTACAATGAGCAGTTCTTC. Protein product: CATSLEGPYNEQFF. The chain employs TRBV28 and TRBJ2-1; the D call may be TRBD1 or TRBD2 (5 bases each). The germline gives CDR1 MDHEN, CDR2 SYDVKM. The V gene lost 10 bases and the J gene lost 2 bases, with 15 bases spanning the gap. CDR3 length equals 14 residues.

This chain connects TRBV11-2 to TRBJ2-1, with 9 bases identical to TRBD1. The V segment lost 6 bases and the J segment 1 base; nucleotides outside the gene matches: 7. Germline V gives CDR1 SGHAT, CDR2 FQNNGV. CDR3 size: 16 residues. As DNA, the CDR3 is TGTGCCAGCAGGTTTACAGGGGGCGCGTCCTACAATGAGCAGTTCTTC. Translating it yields CASRFTGGASYNEQFF.

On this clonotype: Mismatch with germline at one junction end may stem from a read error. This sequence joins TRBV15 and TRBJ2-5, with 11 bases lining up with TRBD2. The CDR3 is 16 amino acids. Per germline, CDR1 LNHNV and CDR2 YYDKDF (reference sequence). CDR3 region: CDTSRGGLAEQETQYF. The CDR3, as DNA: TGTGACACCAGCAGAGGGGGACTAGCGGAACAAGAGACCCAGTACTTC.

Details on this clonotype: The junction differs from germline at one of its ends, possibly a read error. DNA of the CDR3: TGCAGTGCTAGACCGGACAGCTCTTCTCTCCCCGGGACCCGGTACTTC. Translated: CSARPDSSSLPGTRYF. The chain carries TRBV20-1 and TRBJ2-5; possibly TRBD1 for D (6 bases). The CDR3 contains 16 residues. CDR1 is DFQATT and CDR2 is SNEGSKA in the germline V gene (reference sequence).

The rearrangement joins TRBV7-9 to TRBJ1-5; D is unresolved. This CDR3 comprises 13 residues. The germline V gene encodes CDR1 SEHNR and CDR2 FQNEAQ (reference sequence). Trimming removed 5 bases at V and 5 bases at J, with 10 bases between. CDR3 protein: CASSVSKDQPQHF. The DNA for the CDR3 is TGTGCCAGCAGCGTATCGAAGGATCAGCCCCAGCATTTT.

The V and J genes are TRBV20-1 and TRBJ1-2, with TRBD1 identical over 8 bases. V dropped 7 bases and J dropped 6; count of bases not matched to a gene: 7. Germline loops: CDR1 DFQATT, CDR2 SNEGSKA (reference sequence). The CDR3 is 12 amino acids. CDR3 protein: CSGKGQGDGYTF. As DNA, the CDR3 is TGCAGTGGTAAAGGACAGGGAGATGGCTACACCTTC.

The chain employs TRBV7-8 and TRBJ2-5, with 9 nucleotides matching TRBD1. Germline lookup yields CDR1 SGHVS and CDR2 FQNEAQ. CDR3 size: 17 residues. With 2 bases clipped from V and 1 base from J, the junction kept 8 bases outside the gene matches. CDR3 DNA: TGTGCCAGCAGCTTACGACAGGGGGTTTTGGTCCAAGAGACCCAGTACTTC. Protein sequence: CASSLRQGVLVQETQYF.

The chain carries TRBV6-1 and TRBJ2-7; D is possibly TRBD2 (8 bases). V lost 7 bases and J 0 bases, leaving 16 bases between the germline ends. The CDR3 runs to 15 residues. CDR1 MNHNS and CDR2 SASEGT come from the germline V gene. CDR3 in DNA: TGTGCCAGCATCGGGAGGGGGCTCTTCTCCTACGAGCAGTACTTC. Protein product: CASIGRGLFSYEQYF.

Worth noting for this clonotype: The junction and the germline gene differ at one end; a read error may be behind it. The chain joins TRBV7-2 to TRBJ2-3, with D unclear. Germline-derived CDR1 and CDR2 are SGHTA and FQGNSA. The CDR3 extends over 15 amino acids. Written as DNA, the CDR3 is TGTGCCAGCAGTCCGGGCCCCGCGAGCACAGATGCGCAGTATTTT. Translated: CASSPGPASTDAQYF.

CDR3 region: CASSRGQGPQPQHF. The CDR3 nucleotides are TGTGCCAGCTCACGAGGACAGGGACCTCAGCCCCAGCATTTT. V is TRBV18 and J is TRBJ1-5, with 8 bases fitting TRBD1. V shed 4 bases, J shed 6 bases, and the junction held 5 bases outside the gene matches. The CDR3 length is 14 residues. Germline CDR1 KGHSH, CDR2 LQKENI.

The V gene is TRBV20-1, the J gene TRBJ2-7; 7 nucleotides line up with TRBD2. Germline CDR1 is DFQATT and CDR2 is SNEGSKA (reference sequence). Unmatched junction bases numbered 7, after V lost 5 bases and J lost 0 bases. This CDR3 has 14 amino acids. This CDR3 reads CSAPTGGSSYEQYF. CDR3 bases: TGCAGTGCTCCCACGGGGGGTAGCTCCTACGAGCAGTACTTC.

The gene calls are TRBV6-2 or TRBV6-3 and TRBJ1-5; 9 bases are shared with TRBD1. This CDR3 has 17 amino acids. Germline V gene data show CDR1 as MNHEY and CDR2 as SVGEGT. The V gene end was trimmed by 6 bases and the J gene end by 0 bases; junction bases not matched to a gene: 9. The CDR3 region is CASRLTGGTDSNQPQHF. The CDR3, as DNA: TGTGCCAGCAGATTAACAGGGGGCACGGATAGCAATCAGCCCCAGCATTTT.

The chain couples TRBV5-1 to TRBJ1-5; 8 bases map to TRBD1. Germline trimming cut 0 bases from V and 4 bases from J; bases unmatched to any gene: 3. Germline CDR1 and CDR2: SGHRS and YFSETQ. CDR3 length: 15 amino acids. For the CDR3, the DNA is TGCGCCAGCAGCTTGGGGGGGGACAGGAATCAGCCCCAGCATTTT. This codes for CASSLGGDRNQPQHF.

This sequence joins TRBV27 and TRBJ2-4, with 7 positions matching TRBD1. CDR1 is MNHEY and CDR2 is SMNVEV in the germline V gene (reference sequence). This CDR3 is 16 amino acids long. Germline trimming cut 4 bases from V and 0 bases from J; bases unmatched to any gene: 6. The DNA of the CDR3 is TGTGCCAGCAGTTACACAGGGGATCTAGCCAAAAACATTCAGTACTTC. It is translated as CASSYTGDLAKNIQYF.

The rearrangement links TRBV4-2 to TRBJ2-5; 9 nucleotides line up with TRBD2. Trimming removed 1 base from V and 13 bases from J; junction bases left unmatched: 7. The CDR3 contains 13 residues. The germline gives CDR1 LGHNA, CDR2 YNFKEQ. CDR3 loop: CASSQGTGTSLYF. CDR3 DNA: TGTGCCAGCAGCCAAGGAACTGGGACTAGCTTGTACTTC.

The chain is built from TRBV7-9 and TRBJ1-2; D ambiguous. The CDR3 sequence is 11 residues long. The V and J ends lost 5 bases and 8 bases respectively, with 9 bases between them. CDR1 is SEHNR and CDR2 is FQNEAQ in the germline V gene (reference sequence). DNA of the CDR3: TGTGCCAGCAGCCTCGACGTGGGCTACACCTTC. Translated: CASSLDVGYTF. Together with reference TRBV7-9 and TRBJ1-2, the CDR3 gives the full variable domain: DTGVSQNPRHKITKRGQNVTFRCDPISEHNRLYWYRQTLGQGPEFLTYFQNEAQLEKSRLLSDRFSAERPKGSFSTLEIQRTEQGDSAMYLCASSLDVGYTFGSGTRLTVV.

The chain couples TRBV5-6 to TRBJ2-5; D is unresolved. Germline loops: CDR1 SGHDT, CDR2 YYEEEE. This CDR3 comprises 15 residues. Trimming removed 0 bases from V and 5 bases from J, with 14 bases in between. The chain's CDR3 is CASSLAIRAFETQYF. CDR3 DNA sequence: TGTGCCAGCAGCTTGGCGATTCGGGCGTTCGAGACCCAGTACTTC.

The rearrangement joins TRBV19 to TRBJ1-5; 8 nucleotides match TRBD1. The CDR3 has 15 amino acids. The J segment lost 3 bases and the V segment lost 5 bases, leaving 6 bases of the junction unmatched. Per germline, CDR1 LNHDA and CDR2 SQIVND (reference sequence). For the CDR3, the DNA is TGTGCCAGTAGTGGACAGGGAGGGGACAATCAGCCCCAGCATTTT. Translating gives CASSGQGGDNQPQHF.

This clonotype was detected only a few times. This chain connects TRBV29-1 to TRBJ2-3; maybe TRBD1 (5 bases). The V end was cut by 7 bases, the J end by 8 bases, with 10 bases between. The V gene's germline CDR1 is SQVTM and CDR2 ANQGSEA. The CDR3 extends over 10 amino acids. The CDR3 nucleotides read TGCAGCGCACGACAGTCTACGCAGTATTTT. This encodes CSARQSTQYF.

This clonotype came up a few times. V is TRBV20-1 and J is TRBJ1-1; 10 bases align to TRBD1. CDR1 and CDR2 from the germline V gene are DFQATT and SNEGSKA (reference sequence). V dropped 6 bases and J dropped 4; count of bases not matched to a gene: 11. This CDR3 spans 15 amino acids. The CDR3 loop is CSAPHSGQGSTEAFF. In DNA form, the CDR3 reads TGCAGTGCCCCACATTCGGGACAGGGGAGCACTGAAGCTTTCTTT.

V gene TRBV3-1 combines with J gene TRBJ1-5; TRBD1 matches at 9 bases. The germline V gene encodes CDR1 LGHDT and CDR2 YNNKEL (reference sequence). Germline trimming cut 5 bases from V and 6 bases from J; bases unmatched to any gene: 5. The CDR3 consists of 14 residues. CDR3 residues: CASSDTGGGQPQHF. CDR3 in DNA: TGTGCCAGCAGCGACACAGGGGGCGGTCAGCCCCAGCATTTT.